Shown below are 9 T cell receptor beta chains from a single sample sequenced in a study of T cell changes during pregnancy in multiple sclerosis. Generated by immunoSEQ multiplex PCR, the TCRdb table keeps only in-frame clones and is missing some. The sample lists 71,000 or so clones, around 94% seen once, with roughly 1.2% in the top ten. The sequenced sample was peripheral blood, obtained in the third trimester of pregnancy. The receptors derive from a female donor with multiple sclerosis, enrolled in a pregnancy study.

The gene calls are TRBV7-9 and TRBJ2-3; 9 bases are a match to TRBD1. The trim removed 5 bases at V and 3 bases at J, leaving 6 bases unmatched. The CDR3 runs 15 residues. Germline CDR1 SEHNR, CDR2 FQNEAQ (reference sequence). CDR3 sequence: CASSGRDRATDTQYF. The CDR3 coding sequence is TGTGCCAGCAGCGGCCGGGACAGGGCTACAGATACGCAGTATTTT.

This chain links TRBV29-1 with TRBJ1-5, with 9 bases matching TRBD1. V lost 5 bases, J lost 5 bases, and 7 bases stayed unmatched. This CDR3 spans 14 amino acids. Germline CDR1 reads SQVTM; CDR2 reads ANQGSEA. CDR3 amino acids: CSVQVDRGDQPQHF. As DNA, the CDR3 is TGCAGCGTTCAGGTCGACAGGGGGGATCAGCCCCAGCATTTT.

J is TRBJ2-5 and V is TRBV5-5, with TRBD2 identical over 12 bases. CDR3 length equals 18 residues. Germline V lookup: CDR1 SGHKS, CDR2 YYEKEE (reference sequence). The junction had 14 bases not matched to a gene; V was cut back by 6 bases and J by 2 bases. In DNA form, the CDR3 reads TGTGCCAGCAACTCGGGACTAGCGGGTTCTTCGACTCAAGAGACCCAGTACTTC. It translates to CASNSGLAGSSTQETQYF.

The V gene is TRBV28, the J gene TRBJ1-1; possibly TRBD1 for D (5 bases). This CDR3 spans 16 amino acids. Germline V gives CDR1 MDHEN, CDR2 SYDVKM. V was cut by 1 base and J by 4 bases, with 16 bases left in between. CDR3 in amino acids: CASSLSQGRWVTEAFF. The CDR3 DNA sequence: TGTGCCAGCAGTTTATCTCAGGGAAGGTGGGTCACTGAAGCTTTCTTT.

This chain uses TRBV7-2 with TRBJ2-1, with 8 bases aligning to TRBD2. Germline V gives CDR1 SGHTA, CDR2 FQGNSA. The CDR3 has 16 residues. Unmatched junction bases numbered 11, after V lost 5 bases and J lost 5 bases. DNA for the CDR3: TGTGCCAGCAGCCAATCGAGCGGGAGTTGGGACAATGAGCAGTTCTTC. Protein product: CASSQSSGSWDNEQFF.

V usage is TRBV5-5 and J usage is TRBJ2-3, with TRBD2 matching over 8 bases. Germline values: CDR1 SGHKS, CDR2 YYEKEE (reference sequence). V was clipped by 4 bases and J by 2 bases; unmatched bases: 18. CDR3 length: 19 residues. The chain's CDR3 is CASSPRGREARTDTDTQYF. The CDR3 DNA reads TGTGCCAGCAGCCCCCGGGGGCGGGAGGCCCGCACAGACACAGATACGCAGTATTTT.

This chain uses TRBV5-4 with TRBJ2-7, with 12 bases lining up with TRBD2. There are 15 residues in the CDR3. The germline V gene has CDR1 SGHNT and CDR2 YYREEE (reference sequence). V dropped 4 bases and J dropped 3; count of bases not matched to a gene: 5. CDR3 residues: CASSAVTSGSYEQYF. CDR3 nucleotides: TGTGCCAGCAGCGCCGTGACTAGCGGGAGCTACGAGCAGTACTTC.

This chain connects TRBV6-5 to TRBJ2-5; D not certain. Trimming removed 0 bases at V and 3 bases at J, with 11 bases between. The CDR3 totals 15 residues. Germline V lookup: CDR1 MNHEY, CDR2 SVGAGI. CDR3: CASSYSNLRKETQYF. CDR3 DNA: TGTGCCAGCAGTTACTCGAATCTGCGAAAAGAGACCCAGTACTTC.

CDR3 protein: CASSPLGGGTGELFF. DNA of the CDR3: TGCGCCAGCAGCCCACTAGGGGGCGGGACCGGGGAGCTGTTTTTT. The V call is TRBV4-3, the J call TRBJ2-2; 7 positions match TRBD1. The CDR3 is 15 residues long. Trimming at V came to 4 bases and at J to 5 bases, leaving 7 bases not matched to a gene. In germline, CDR1 is LGHNA, CDR2 YSLEER.